This TCR beta chain was sequenced in a study of CD8+ T cells in alopecia areata. V trimming: 0 bases; J trimming: 4 bases; junction bases outside the gene matches: 5. Germline-derived CDR1 and CDR2 are GKSSPN and SITVG. This CDR3 spans 15 amino acids. There are a few counts of this clone. Germline and genes: mouse. The read halts 4 residues ahead of the CDR3 end, with the missing end drawn from the germline J gene. TCR sequencing used cDNA made by reverse transcription of extracted RNA. TCRdb keeps only in-frame clones here, not all; method: immunoSEQ multiplex PCR. The table lists over 250,000 clones, no singletons, with more than 1% in the top ten. Cells from pooled cutaneous lymph nodes were sorted by CD4, CD8alpha, NKG2D, NKG2ACE and other markers.

This rearrangement joins TRBV31 to TRBJ2-2; 7 positions match TRBD1. Sequenced material: CD4+ T cells sorted from a lymph node. The TCR was taken from a C3H/HeJ mouse with alopecia areata. The strain's MHC haplotype is H2-k. The CDR3 sequence is CAWSLETGTTGQLYF. The sequenced part of the CDR3 DNA is TGTGCCTGGAGTCTAGAGACAGGGACCACCGGG.